What follows is one TCR beta chain and its context. Its antigen remains unknown. Donors were systemically healthy Caucasian individuals from Russia aged 6 to 90 years. This record comes from a study of blood T cells in healthy people across ages. Findings and caveats of the study: Higher diversity and more naive CD4+ cells were features of long-lived donors, compared to aged donors.

Primed by a sample-barcoded 5' primer and a J-beta primer mix, a second PCR proceeded for about 6 to 12 cycles. TCRdb used MiXCR to reprocess the 5' RACE reads, holding one entry per CDR3 protein. The top ten hold about an eighth of the sample, which has about 1.1 million distinct CDR3 sequences, 35% to 40% seen once. The CDR3 spans 18 residues. The germline CDR1 and CDR2 sequences are MGHRA and YSYEKL. The V and J ends lost 3 bases and 7 bases respectively, with 22 bases between them. This TCR came from a man in his late teens or twenties in good health. The material sequenced was blood. The rearrangement joins TRBV4-1 to TRBJ1-6; D may be TRBD1 (5 bases). The CDR3 is CASSHLNTVGRQNSPLHF. The DNA of the CDR3 is TGCGCCAGCAGCCATCTGAACACCGTGGGACGCCAGAATTCACCCCTCCACTTT.